The 12 T cell receptor beta chains below all came from one sample that was sequenced in a study of CD8 T cells in ankylosing spondylitis. TCRdb re-derived calls from the 5' RACE reads in MiXCR, one entry per CDR3 protein. The table lists 24,000 or so distinct CDR3 sequences, roughly 13% of them singletons, with under 40% in the top ten. The sequenced sample was blood. All receptors come from a male donor with ankylosing spondylitis or in good health (not recorded which).

The chain joins TRBV5-6 to TRBJ1-2; D unresolved. CDR3 length: 13 residues. V lost 4 bases, J lost 2 bases, and 9 bases lay in between. Germline loops: CDR1 SGHDT, CDR2 YYEEEE. The CDR3 spells CASSLGGNYGYTF. In DNA form, the CDR3 reads TGTGCCAGCAGCCTAGGCGGGAACTATGGCTACACCTTC.

V usage is TRBV6-2 or TRBV6-3 and J usage is TRBJ2-2; D is ambiguous. The CDR3 has 13 amino acids. Germline V gene data show CDR1 as MNHEY and CDR2 as SVGEGT. The germline V and J ends were trimmed by 2 bases and 4 bases, with 5 bases remaining between them. This CDR3 reads CASSYAPTGELFF. The CDR3 DNA follows: TGTGCCAGCAGTTACGCACCCACCGGGGAGCTGTTTTTT.

This clonotype appeared a few times. The chain uses TRBV11-2 and TRBJ2-1; 8 nucleotides align to TRBD2. The length of the CDR3 is 14 residues. The junction had 4 bases not matched to a gene; V was cut back by 7 bases and J by 2 bases. Per the germline V gene, CDR1 is SGHAT and CDR2 is FQNNGV. DNA of the CDR3: TGTGCCAGCAAACCCGGGGGGGCCTACAATGAGCAGTTCTTC. Translated: CASKPGGAYNEQFF.

The chain joins TRBV7-3 to TRBJ2-2, with D hard to call. V lost 3 bases to trimming and J lost 0 bases, with 8 bases between them. Germline CDR1 is SGHTA and CDR2 is FQGTGA. The CDR3 is 15 residues long. CDR3 nucleotide sequence: TGTGCCAGCAGCTTGGCCCCTTCGAACACCGGGGAGCTGTTTTTT. This translates into CASSLAPSNTGELFF.

The chain links TRBV12-3 or TRBV12-4 to TRBJ1-1; TRBD1 is a possible D gene (5 bases). V was clipped by 1 base and J by 1 base, with 10 bases between them. CDR3 length: 15 amino acids. The CDR3 here is CASSLVIRGNTEAFF. CDR3 coding DNA: TGTGCCAGCAGTTTAGTTATAAGGGGGAACACTGAAGCTTTCTTT.

This clonotype has just a few counts. The rearrangement uses TRBV19 and TRBJ2-2; no clear D gene. The CDR3 contains 14 residues. Germline V gene sequence: CDR1 LNHDA, CDR2 SQIVND (reference sequence). With 4 bases removed from V and 5 bases from J, the gap between germline ends came to 11 bases. The CDR3: CASSRVSETGELFF. CDR3 DNA sequence: TGTGCCAGTAGTAGGGTGTCAGAAACCGGGGAGCTGTTTTTT.

CDR3 residues: CASSSGGLETQYF. DNA of the CDR3: TGTGCCAGCAGCAGTGGGGGTTTGGAGACCCAGTACTTC. The chain recombines TRBV12-3 or TRBV12-4 with TRBJ2-5; D may be TRBD1 or TRBD2 (5 bases each). Trimming removed 6 bases from V and 5 bases from J, with 13 bases in between. This CDR3 is built from 13 residues.

The CDR3 loop reads CASSLGLITGELFF. In DNA form, the CDR3 reads TGCGCCAGCAGCTTAGGGCTAATCACCGGGGAGCTGTTTTTT. The chain uses TRBV5-1 and TRBJ2-2; no clear D. This CDR3 spans 14 amino acids. The V gene lost 2 bases and the J gene lost 4 bases, with 9 bases spanning the gap. The germline V gene has CDR1 SGHRS and CDR2 YFSETQ. The full variable domain, its missing parts supplied by reference TRBV5-1 and TRBJ2-2, is KAGVTQTPRYLIKTRGQQVTLSCSPISGHRSVSWYQQTPGQGLQFLFEYFSETQRNKGNFPGRFSGRQFSNSRSEMNVSTLELGDSALYLCASSLGLITGELFFGEGSRLTVL.

This clonotype was observed a few times. The J gene is TRBJ2-1, the V gene TRBV7-2, with D tentatively TRBD1 or TRBD2 (7 bases each). Germline V gives CDR1 SGHTA, CDR2 FQGNSA. The CDR3 sequence is 16 residues long. With 2 bases removed from V and 9 bases from J, the gap between germline ends came to 20 bases. The DNA for the CDR3 is TGTGCCAGCAGCTTAAGCGGGACAGCGTTCCCTGGTGAGCAGTTCTTC. It codes for CASSLSGTAFPGEQFF.

This clonotype was seen many times. The gene calls are TRBV9 and TRBJ2-3, with 8 bases lining up with TRBD1. V shed 0 bases, J shed 7 bases, and the junction held 7 bases outside the gene matches. This CDR3 has 15 amino acids. The germline CDR1 and CDR2 sequences are SGDLS and YYNGEE. The CDR3 DNA reads as TGTGCCAGCAGCGTAGCGGACAGGGAAACAAATACGCAGTATTTT. Amino acids: CASSVADRETNTQYF.

The gene calls are TRBV28 and TRBJ1-3; D might be TRBD1 (5 bases). V was pared by 7 bases and J by 4 bases, with 17 bases between. Germline V gene lookup returns CDR1 MDHEN and CDR2 SYDVKM. CDR3 length: 15 amino acids. The CDR3 reads CASMEVRGAGNTIYF. CDR3 sequence (DNA): TGTGCCAGCATGGAAGTGAGGGGCGCAGGAAACACCATATATTTT.

The chain couples TRBV6-1 to TRBJ2-7; D ambiguous. This CDR3 is built from 12 residues. Trimming took 6 bases from V and 6 from J, leaving 12 bases between them. The germline V gene encodes CDR1 MNHNS and CDR2 SASEGT. CDR3 amino acids: CASRLGSGEQYF. The CDR3 coding sequence is TGTGCCAGCAGACTGGGGTCCGGCGAGCAGTACTTC.